A selection of T cell receptor beta chains follows, all from one sample in a study of T cell responses to AZD1222 COVID-19 vaccine. Using immunoSEQ multiplex PCR, the repertoire was profiled, and TCRdb retains in-frame clones only, with some absent. The sample shows about 88,000 clones, approximately 91% of them seen only once. The sample here was peripheral blood, taken 28 days after the second AZD1222 dose. These receptors came from an adult who received the AZD1222 COVID-19 vaccine. Each CDR3 is given with its conserved first and last residue. The D gene is left open where the match is weak. Clone size appears in some rows only: once, few, many, or a class for an expanded clone.

v_call	d_call	j_call	clone_size	cdr3_aa	cdr3_nt
TRBV7-8	-	TRBJ1-2	-	CASSSTDPSYTF	TGTGCCAGCAGCTCTACAGATCCAAGCTACACCTTC
TRBV7-2	TRBD1	TRBJ1-4	-	CASSPGTGRGWEKLFF	TGTGCCAGCAGCCCCGGGACAGGGCGAGGATGGGAAAAACTGTTTTTT
TRBV20-1	-	TRBJ2-5	few	CSFQGPQTQYF	TGCAGTTTCCAGGGGCCCCAGACCCAGTACTTC
TRBV4-2	TRBD2	TRBJ2-7	-	CASSQSTSGGRGFYEQYF	TGTGCCAGCAGCCAGAGTACTAGCGGGGGCCGGGGGTTCTACGAGCAGTACTTC
TRBV4-1	-	TRBJ1-6	-	CASSQDDIPPSPLHF	TGCGCCAGCAGCCAAGACGATATCCCACCCTCACCCCTCCACTTT
TRBV4-1	TRBD1	TRBJ1-5	once	CASSRRTGDSNQPQHF	TGCGCCAGCAGCCGAAGGACAGGGGACTCCAATCAGCCCCAGCATTTT
TRBV23-1	-	TRBJ1-5	few	CALPQPQHF	TGCGCCCTTCCTCAGCCCCAGCATTTT
TRBV7-9	-	TRBJ2-5	-	CASSLFGPTKTQYF	TGTGCCAGCAGCTTATTTGGGCCCACAAAGACCCAGTACTTC
TRBV10-3	TRBD2	TRBJ2-3	once	CAVSGGATDTQYF	TGTGCCGTTAGCGGGGGGGCGACAGATACGCAGTATTTT
TRBV19	-	TRBJ1-5	-	CASSIGTGYQPQHF	TGTGCCAGTAGTATAGGTACAGGGTACCAGCCCCAGCATTTT
TRBV6-5	-	TRBJ2-5	-	CASSLEGAQYF	TGTGCCAGCAGCCTGGAGGGGGCCCAGTACTTC
TRBV10-1	-	TRBJ1-5	-	CASSESGEGQPQHF	TGCGCCAGCAGTGAGTCAGGGGAGGGACAGCCCCAGCATTTT
TRBV10-1	-	TRBJ2-7	-	CASSSSSYEQYF	TGCGCCAGCAGCTCGAGCTCCTACGAGCAGTACTTC
TRBV19	TRBD1	TRBJ2-5	-	CASSIGQGVETQYF	TGTGCCAGTAGTATCGGCCAGGGGGTAGAGACCCAGTACTTC
TRBV9	-	TRBJ1-1	-	CASSVDHRAGEAFF	TGTGCCAGCAGCGTAGATCACAGGGCGGGTGAAGCTTTCTTT
TRBV5-4	-	TRBJ2-5	-	CASSPRSGIKETQYF	TGTGCCAGCAGCCCTCGGAGCGGCATCAAAGAGACCCAGTACTTC
TRBV27	-	TRBJ2-5	-	CASSLGSLGETQYF	TGTGCCAGCAGTTTGGGCAGTCTCGGGGAGACCCAGTACTTC
TRBV3-1/TRBV3-2	TRBD1	TRBJ2-7	-	CASSGGQGAHF	TGTGCCAGCAGCGGTGGACAGGGCGCGCACTTC
TRBV19	-	TRBJ1-4	-	CASSIGAGGEKLFF	TGTGCCAGTAGTATCGGGGCGGGCGGTGAAAAACTGTTTTTT
TRBV3-1/TRBV3-2	-	TRBJ1-1	-	CASSHGTRAFF	TGTGCCAGCAGCCACGGGACCAGGGCTTTCTTT
TRBV6-6	TRBD1	TRBJ1-3	-	CASKAGGSAGNTIYF	TGTGCCAGCAAAGCAGGGGGATCGGCTGGAAACACCATATATTTT
TRBV11-2	-	TRBJ2-4	-	CASSLGRVAKNIQYF	TGTGCCAGCAGCTTAGGCAGGGTGGCCAAAAACATTCAGTACTTC
TRBV3-1/TRBV3-2	-	TRBJ1-2	once	CASSDQANYGYTF	TGTGCCAGCAGCGACCAGGCTAACTATGGCTACACCTTC
TRBV5-1	TRBD1	TRBJ2-7	once	CASSPDRDLYEQYF	TGCGCCAGCAGCCCGGACAGGGATCTATACGAGCAGTACTTC
TRBV6-5	-	TRBJ2-5	-	CASSSAGRETQYF	TGTGCCAGCAGTTCCGCCGGGAGAGAGACCCAGTACTTC
TRBV2	-	TRBJ2-7	once	CASSPTEVREQYF	TGTGCCAGCAGTCCGACGGAGGTCCGTGAGCAGTACTTC
TRBV5-1	-	TRBJ1-1	-	CASSGSGGALNTEAFF	TGCGCCAGCAGCGGTTCAGGAGGGGCCTTGAACACTGAAGCTTTCTTT
TRBV12-3/TRBV12-4	TRBD2	TRBJ2-1	-	CASEGLNNEQFF	TGTGCCAGCGAGGGACTAAACAATGAGCAGTTCTTC
TRBV6-1	TRBD1	TRBJ1-5	-	CASSESRTGNKPQHF	TGTGCCAGCAGTGAATCCCGGACAGGGAATAAGCCCCAGCATTTT
TRBV6-5	-	TRBJ1-4	-	CASRPTGSEEKLFF	TGTGCCAGCAGGCCGACAGGATCGGAAGAAAAACTGTTTTTT
TRBV6-1	-	TRBJ1-6	-	CASSESGRVSYNSPLHF	TGTGCCAGCAGTGAATCAGGCAGGGTTTCCTATAATTCACCCCTCCACTTT
TRBV6-5	-	TRBJ2-7	-	CASRSSGTYEQYF	TGTGCCAGCCGCTCCTCCGGGACCTACGAGCAGTACTTC
TRBV5-1	-	TRBJ2-3	-	CASSPQGLTDTQYF	TGCGCCAGCAGCCCGCAGGGGCTCACAGATACGCAGTATTTT
TRBV6-6	TRBD1	TRBJ1-5	-	CASRRGQGNNQPQHF	TGTGCCAGCAGGCGCGGACAGGGGAATAATCAGCCCCAGCATTTT
TRBV18	TRBD2	TRBJ2-7	-	CASSRGGGSEQYF	TGTGCCAGCTCACGGGGGGGAGGGAGCGAGCAGTACTTC
TRBV7-8	TRBD1	TRBJ1-6	-	CASRSGQGENSPLHF	TGTGCCAGCAGGTCGGGACAGGGAGAAAATTCACCCCTCCACTTT
TRBV5-4	-	TRBJ2-5	-	CASSEGLDRQETQYF	TGTGCCAGCAGTGAGGGGCTCGACAGGCAAGAGACCCAGTACTTC
TRBV5-1	-	TRBJ2-6	-	CASSLGTPGANVLTF	TGCGCCAGCAGCCTGGGGACACCTGGGGCCAACGTCCTGACTTTC
TRBV4-1	-	TRBJ1-3	-	CASSQDPSGNTIYF	TGCGCCAGCAGCCAAGACCCATCTGGAAACACCATATATTTT
TRBV9	-	TRBJ1-3	-	CASSVLSGSGNTIYF	TGTGCCAGCAGCGTACTTTCGGGATCTGGAAACACCATATATTTT
TRBV6-5	-	TRBJ1-3	-	CASSYSGGHGNTIYF	TGTGCCAGCAGTTACAGCGGGGGGCACGGAAACACCATATATTTT
TRBV12-5	-	TRBJ2-3	-	CASGQGYSLKEDTQYF	TGTGCTAGTGGTCAGGGGTACTCGCTTAAAGAAGATACGCAGTATTTT
TRBV19	TRBD2	TRBJ2-7	-	CASSRPGGALNEQYF	TGTGCCAGTAGTCGACCGGGGGGGGCTTTAAACGAGCAGTACTTC
TRBV21-1	-	TRBJ1-5	-	CASSIGQGELIFSNQPQHF	TGTGCCAGCAGCATAGGACAGGGGGAACTAATATTTAGCAATCAGCCCCAGCATTTT
TRBV7-9	-	TRBJ1-2	-	CAGREGNYGYTF	TGTGCCGGACGAGAGGGAAACTATGGCTACACCTTC
TRBV27	-	TRBJ2-7	-	CASRTSVGRLYF	TGTGCCAGCAGGACGTCGGTGGGGAGGCTGTACTTC
TRBV19	-	TRBJ2-7	once	CASSSRNGAYEQYF	TGTGCCAGTAGTAGTCGCAACGGAGCCTACGAGCAGTACTTC
TRBV5-1	TRBD2	TRBJ2-3	-	CASSLIGSGVPTDTQYF	TGCGCCAGCAGCTTGATCGGCAGCGGGGTTCCTACAGATACGCAGTATTTT